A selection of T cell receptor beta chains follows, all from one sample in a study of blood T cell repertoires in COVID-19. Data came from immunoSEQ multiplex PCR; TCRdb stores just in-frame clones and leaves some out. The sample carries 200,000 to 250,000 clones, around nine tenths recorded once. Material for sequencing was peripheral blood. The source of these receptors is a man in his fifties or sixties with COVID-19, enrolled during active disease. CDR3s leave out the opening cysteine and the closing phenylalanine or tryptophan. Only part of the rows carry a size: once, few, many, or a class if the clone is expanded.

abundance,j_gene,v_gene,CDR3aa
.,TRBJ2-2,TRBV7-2,ASSFGTSGITGELF
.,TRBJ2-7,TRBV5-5,ASSLIRDSYEQY
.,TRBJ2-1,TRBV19,ASSIGGLTSSYNEQF
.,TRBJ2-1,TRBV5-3,ARSLNGGTSYNEQF
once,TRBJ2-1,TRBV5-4,ASSLSSGSSYNEQF
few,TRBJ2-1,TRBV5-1,ASSSLLYNEQF
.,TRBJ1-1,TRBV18,ASSPKDGPGDTEAF
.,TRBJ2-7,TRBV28,ASAGTGAYEQY
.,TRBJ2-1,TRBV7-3,ASSLGWETNEQF
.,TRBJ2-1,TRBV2,ASTSYNEQF
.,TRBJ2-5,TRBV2,ASSRSGTQETQY
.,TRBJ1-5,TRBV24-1,ATSDHTGPQH
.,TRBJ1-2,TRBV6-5,ASNIPRTDYGYT
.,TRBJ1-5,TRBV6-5,ASKSLLSNQPQH
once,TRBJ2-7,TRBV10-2,ASSGGSYEQY
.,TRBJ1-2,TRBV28,ASSLLSGYT
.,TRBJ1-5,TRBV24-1,ATSDGGRTPQH
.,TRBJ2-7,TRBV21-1,ASSKGGGAGYEQY
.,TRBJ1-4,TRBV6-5,ASNPTGVYEKLF
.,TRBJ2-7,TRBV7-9,ASRRDSSYEQY
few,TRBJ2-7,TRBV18,ASSATGSGYEQY
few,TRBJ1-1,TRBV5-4,ASSRDRAPEAF
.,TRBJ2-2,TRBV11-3,ASSFGQTNTGELF
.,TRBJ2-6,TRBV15,ATSRRGATGGANVLT
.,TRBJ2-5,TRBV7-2,ASNTPWNGGQETQY
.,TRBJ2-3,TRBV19,ASSLTDTQY
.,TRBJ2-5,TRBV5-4,ASSRGQQETQY
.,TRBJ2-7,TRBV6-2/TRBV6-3,ASSYLGTSYEQY
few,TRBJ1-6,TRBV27,ASSLERLNSPLH
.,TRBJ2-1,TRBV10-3,AIQEVTNLNEQF
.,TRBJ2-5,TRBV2,ASKLARTKETQY
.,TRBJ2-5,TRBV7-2,ASSLDRGRETQY
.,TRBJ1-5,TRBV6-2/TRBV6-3,ASSRTPFDRGAHQPQH
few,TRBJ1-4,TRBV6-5,ASSYGGTGDEKLF
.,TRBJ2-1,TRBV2,ASRAGTGFVDEQF
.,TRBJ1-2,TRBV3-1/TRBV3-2,ASSHVSTGLNYGYT
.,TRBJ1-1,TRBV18,ASSPDRGRTEAF
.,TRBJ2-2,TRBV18,ASSPGQVDTGELF